These T cell receptor beta chains were read from a single sample in a study of molecular identifiers for immune sequencing clone quantification. TCRdb reanalysed the PCR reads using MiXCR and keeps one entry per CDR3 protein. The table lists 460,000 or so distinct CDR3 sequences, around 23% of them singletons, with under 0.8% in the top ten. The sequenced sample consisted of naive CD8+ T cells from blood, with Jurkat cell RNA spiked in. The receptors shown here come from a human donor in good health. Some libraries in this study had Jurkat cell RNA spiked in. CDR3s leave out the opening cysteine and the closing phenylalanine or tryptophan. The order of the fields is J gene, V gene, clone size, D gene, CDR3 protein. A D gene is named only where the DNA matches it firmly. Clone size is stated in some rows and not others, as once, few, many or a class when expanded.

TRBJ2-7 TRBV6-2/TRBV6-3 - - ASRSPRDPSYEQY
TRBJ1-2 TRBV6-2/TRBV6-3 - TRBD1 ASTFGTGNYGYT
TRBJ2-1 TRBV25-1 - TRBD2 ASSGAGYNEQF
TRBJ1-4 TRBV27 - TRBD1 ASSTLDRDNEKLF
TRBJ2-2 TRBV29-1 many - SVRDTGELF
TRBJ2-3 TRBV3-1 few - ASSQETSGGTTTDTQY
TRBJ2-5 TRBV4-3 once TRBD2 ASSQGASGEEPQY
TRBJ1-2 TRBV12-3/TRBV12-4 - - ASSWPGRLGYT
TRBJ2-4 TRBV6-5 - - ACSYSPGLSTKNIQY
TRBJ2-1 TRBV11-2 few - ASSSAALRGNEQF
TRBJ2-3 TRBV7-9 few TRBD1 ASSLMTGISADTQY
TRBJ2-1 TRBV4-1 - TRBD1 ASSQGQGAPMWQF
TRBJ1-5 TRBV27 - - ASSLLGGNQPRH
TRBJ2-7 TRBV4-3 - - ASSQEGGTSYEQY
TRBJ2-7 TRBV20-1 many TRBD1 SANAGTVSSYEQY
TRBJ1-2 TRBV2 - TRBD1 ASSPWTGYYGYT
TRBJ2-3 TRBV7-6 many - ASSSMRGLMGTDTQY
TRBJ2-4 TRBV6-1 many TRBD1 ASSEWGQGNIQY
TRBJ2-7 TRBV10-2 - TRBD1 ASSEFKTGGEQY
TRBJ2-3 TRBV7-3 - TRBD1 ASSLGTGQTDTQY
TRBJ2-3 TRBV20-1 many - SARDYGGQETDTQY
TRBJ2-3 TRBV7-9 few TRBD1 ASSLGLGQGTDTQY
TRBJ1-3 TRBV7-9 - - ASSLVLVDWVLNTIY
TRBJ2-3 TRBV9 few - ASSVVWDTRTDTQY
TRBJ2-2 TRBV12-3/TRBV12-4 few - AIARSSDANTGELF
TRBJ2-5 TRBV5-5 many - ASSPVRVETQY
TRBJ1-1 TRBV7-9 - - ASSYSNGTEAF
TRBJ2-2 TRBV5-1 - - ASSLVAEENTGELF
TRBJ2-1 TRBV11-2 few TRBD2 ASSSPLVRGGYNEQF
TRBJ2-7 TRBV20-1 - TRBD2 SARDGLAGSLLYEQY
TRBJ2-5 TRBV5-3 - - ASSQKWGAEETQY
TRBJ2-1 TRBV5-3 - TRBD2 VSSLQLTGSLAGIYNEQF
TRBJ1-5 TRBV15 - TRBD1 ATTGYRGQPQH
TRBJ2-3 TRBV7-9 many - ASSFSLIGTDTQY
TRBJ2-5 TRBV4-2 - TRBD1 ASSRTGSGQLQETQY
TRBJ1-6 TRBV7-6 many TRBD1 ASSLGSGQGPLH
TRBJ1-4 TRBV30 - - AWSLAGGEKLF
TRBJ1-1 TRBV6-5 - - ASSPNPAENTEAF
TRBJ2-7 TRBV7-6 - - ASSSPPRNEQY
TRBJ2-5 TRBV28 - - ASSFDVAVETQY
TRBJ2-5 TRBV19 few - ASRRGVGETQY
TRBJ1-3 TRBV7-2 - - ASSLASGSGNTIY
TRBJ2-1 TRBV25-1 many TRBD2 ASSDYGRSGGAYNEQF
TRBJ1-3 TRBV30 - - AWTPRGTPGNTIY
TRBJ2-1 TRBV25-1 few TRBD2 ASSGTSGRASSNEQF
TRBJ2-2 TRBV5-6 - - ASSLDPGGELF
TRBJ1-1 TRBV19 - TRBD1 ASSIVGQGLATEAF
TRBJ1-1 TRBV7-9 few - ASSSLYQNTEAF
TRBJ2-2 TRBV7-2 few - ASSLAISGELF
TRBJ2-1 TRBV7-2 - TRBD2 ASSFPGTSGGANNEQF
TRBJ2-6 TRBV18 - - ASSLPGSGANVLT
TRBJ2-7 TRBV4-3 - TRBD2 ASSQERASGDYEQY
TRBJ2-7 TRBV27 few TRBD2 ASSPSSGHSYEQY
TRBJ1-2 TRBV5-1 - - ANSLVQGNYGYT
TRBJ1-6 TRBV19 - - ASRRGNSPLH
TRBJ2-7 TRBV15 - - ATSRETNGGYEQY
TRBJ1-5 TRBV27 few - ASSAVSGPPEYQPQH